Listed here are 6 T cell receptor beta chains from one sample, sequenced in a study of T cells in Graves' hyperthyroidism and ophthalmopathy. TCR beta CDR3 regions were amplified from RNA transcripts. A first-round RT-PCR of the TCR CDR3 used the HTBI primer set. TCRdb processed the multiplex PCR reads anew with MiXCR; each CDR3 protein has one entry. The table has about 400,000 distinct CDR3 sequences, roughly 25% seen once; the top ten hold roughly 70%. Sequencing was done on a sample of blood. The source of these receptors is a middle-aged man with Graves' hyperthyroidism.

This clonotype was counted only a few times. The CDR3 loop is CASPQVKRDQAYEQYF. DNA of the CDR3: TGTGCCAGCCCCCAAGTGAAGCGGGACCAGGCCTACGAGCAGTACTTC. J is TRBJ2-7 and V is TRBV18; 7 bases agree with TRBD2. From germline, CDR1 is KGHSH and CDR2 LQKENI. After removal of 8 bases from V and 2 bases from J, the junction contained 15 bases not matched to a gene. This CDR3 contains 16 residues.

This sequence joins TRBV12-3 or TRBV12-4 and TRBJ1-3; tentative D call: TRBD1 (6 bases). V was trimmed by 6 bases and J by 8 bases, leaving 17 bases between them. There are 14 residues in the CDR3. CDR3 amino acids: CASRLGRGIDTIYF. The CDR3 DNA reads TGTGCCAGCAGGCTAGGCAGGGGAATAGACACCATATATTTT.

The rearrangement links TRBV7-9 to TRBJ1-4, with D uncertain. This CDR3 has 13 amino acids. Germline assignment: CDR1 SEHNR and CDR2 FQNEAQ (reference sequence). Deletions cut 7 bases from V and 7 bases from J, with 13 bases between. CDR3 loop: CASNWGEGEKLFF. CDR3 DNA sequence: TGTGCCAGCAACTGGGGAGAGGGTGAAAAACTGTTTTTT.

This clonotype came up many times. The chain links TRBV2 to TRBJ2-7, with D possibly TRBD1 on 6 matching bases. CDR3 length equals 13 residues. V was clipped by 8 bases and J by 2 bases, with 13 bases between them. Germline V gene data show CDR1 as SNHLY and CDR2 as FYNNEI. The CDR3 bases are TGTGCCAGCCTGGGGACACCAACCTACGAGCAGTACTTC. Translation: CASLGTPTYEQYF.

The rearrangement links TRBV30 to TRBJ1-4; D ambiguous. Germline CDR1 reads GTSNPN; CDR2 reads SVGIG (reference sequence). V was shortened by 2 bases and J by 3 bases, with 10 bases between the two germline ends. The CDR3 contains 14 residues. CDR3 bases: TGTGCCTGGAGTTTGGGTTGGGCTAATGAAAAACTGTTTTTT. Residues: CAWSLGWANEKLFF.

This clonotype appeared a few times. The chain recombines TRBV20-1 with TRBJ2-3, with a weak D call TRBD2 (6 bases). The V gene lost 0 bases and the J gene lost 3 bases, with 13 bases spanning the gap. The CDR3 consists of 15 residues. Germline values: CDR1 DFQATT, CDR2 SNEGSKA (reference sequence). CDR3 DNA: TGCAGTGCTAGAGATCGCGGGGCGCTAACAGATACGCAGTATTTT. This gives the protein CSARDRGALTDTQYF.